The source of this T cell receptor (beta chain) is a study of cytomegalovirus exposure and HLA in healthy donors. Whole-study findings and limits: Cytomegalovirus-associated TCR beta chains were listed, numbering roughly 150.

CDR3 length: 14 residues. Between the trimmed V and J ends, which lost 3 bases and 5 bases, there was a span of 11 bases. CDR1 is LNHNV and CDR2 is YYDKDF in the germline V gene (reference sequence). Points on this clone: Its target is not known.

Sequenced by immunoSEQ multiplex PCR; TCRdb stores in-frame clones only, minus some. This sample has around 150,000 clones, with about 80% found just once. The V call is TRBV15, the J call TRBJ1-5; D call uncertain. This TCR was sampled from a man aged 25-45 years in good health and CMV-seropositive. The sample consisted of PBMCs. CDR3 DNA: TGTGCCACCAGCAGCCTTAGGCAGGATCAGCCCCAGCATTTT. It encodes CATSSLRQDQPQHF.